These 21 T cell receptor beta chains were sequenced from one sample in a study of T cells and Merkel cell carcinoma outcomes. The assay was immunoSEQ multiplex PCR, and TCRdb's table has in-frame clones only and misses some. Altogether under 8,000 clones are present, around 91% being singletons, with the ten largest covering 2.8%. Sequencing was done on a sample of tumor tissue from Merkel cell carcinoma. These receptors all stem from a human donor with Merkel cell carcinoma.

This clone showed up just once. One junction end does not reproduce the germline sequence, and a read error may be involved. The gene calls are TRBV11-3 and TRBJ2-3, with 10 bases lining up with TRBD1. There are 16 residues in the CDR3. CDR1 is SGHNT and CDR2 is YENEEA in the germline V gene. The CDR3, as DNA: TGTGCCAGCAGCTCCGGGACAGGGGCTAGCACAAATACGCAGTATTTT. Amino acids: CASSSGTGASTNTQYF. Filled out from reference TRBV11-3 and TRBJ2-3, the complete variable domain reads EAGVVQSPRYKIIEKKQPVAFWCNPISGHNTLYWYLQNLGQGPELLIRYENEEAVDDSQLPKDRFSAERLKGVDSTLKIQPAELGDSAVYLCASSSGTGASTNTQYFGPGTRLTVL.

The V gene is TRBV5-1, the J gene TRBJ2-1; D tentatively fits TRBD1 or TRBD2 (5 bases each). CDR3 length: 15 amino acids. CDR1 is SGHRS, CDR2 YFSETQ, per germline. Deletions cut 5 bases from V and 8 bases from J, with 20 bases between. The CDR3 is CASSSDPTRGDEQFF. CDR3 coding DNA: TGCGCCAGCAGTTCTGACCCGACCCGGGGCGATGAGCAGTTCTTC.

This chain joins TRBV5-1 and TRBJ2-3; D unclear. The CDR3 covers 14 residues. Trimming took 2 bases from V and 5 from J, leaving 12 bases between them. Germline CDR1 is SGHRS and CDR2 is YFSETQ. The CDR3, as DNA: TGCGCCAGCAGCTTCCCGCTCGGTCAAGATACGCAGTATTTT. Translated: CASSFPLGQDTQYF.

The CDR3 region has the DNA TGTGCCAGCAGTCACAGGGTTATCTCCTACAATGAGCAGTTCTTC. Translating gives CASSHRVISYNEQFF. The chain is built from TRBV7-8 and TRBJ2-1; possible D gene TRBD1, 6 bases. CDR1 and CDR2 from the germline V gene are SGHVS and FQNEAQ. The V end lost 6 bases, the J end lost 0 bases, and 12 bases lay between the germline ends. The length of the CDR3 is 15 residues.

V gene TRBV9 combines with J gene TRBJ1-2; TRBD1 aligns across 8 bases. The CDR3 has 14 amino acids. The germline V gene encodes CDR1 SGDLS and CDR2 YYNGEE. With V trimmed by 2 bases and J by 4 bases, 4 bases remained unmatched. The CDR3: CASSVGQGLYGYTF. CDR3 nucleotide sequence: TGTGCCAGCAGCGTTGGACAGGGCCTCTATGGCTACACCTTC.

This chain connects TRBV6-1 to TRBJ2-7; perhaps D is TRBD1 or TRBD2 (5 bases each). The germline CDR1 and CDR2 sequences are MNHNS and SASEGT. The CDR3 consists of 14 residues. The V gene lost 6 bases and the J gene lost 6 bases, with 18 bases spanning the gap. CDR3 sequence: CASSLEGWGSEQYF. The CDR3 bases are TGTGCCAGCAGCCTAGAAGGTTGGGGGAGCGAGCAGTACTTC.

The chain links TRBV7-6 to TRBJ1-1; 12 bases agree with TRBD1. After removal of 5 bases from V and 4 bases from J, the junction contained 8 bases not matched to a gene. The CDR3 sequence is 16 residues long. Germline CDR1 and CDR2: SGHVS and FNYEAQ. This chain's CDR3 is CASSLGTGGTGTEAFF. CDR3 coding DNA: TGTGCCAGCAGCCTCGGGACAGGGGGCACGGGCACTGAAGCTTTCTTT.

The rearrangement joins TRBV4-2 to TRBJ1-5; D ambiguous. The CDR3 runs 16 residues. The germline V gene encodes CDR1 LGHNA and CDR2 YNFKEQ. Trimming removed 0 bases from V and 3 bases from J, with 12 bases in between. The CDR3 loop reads CASSQDVGRDNQPQHF. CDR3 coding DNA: TGTGCCAGCAGCCAAGATGTGGGTAGGGACAATCAGCCCCAGCATTTT.

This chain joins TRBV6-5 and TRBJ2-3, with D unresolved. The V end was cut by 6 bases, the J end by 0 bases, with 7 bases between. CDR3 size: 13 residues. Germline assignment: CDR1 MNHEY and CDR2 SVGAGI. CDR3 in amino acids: CASRTSSTDTQYF. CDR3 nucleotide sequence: TGTGCCAGCAGGACCTCTAGCACAGATACGCAGTATTTT.

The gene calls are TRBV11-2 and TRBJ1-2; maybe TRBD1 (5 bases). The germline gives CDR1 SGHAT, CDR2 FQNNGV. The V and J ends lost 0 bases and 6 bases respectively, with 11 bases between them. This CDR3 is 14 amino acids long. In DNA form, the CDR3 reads TGTGCCAGCAGCTTAGATCGAGGGACTGATGGCTACACCTTC. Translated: CASSLDRGTDGYTF. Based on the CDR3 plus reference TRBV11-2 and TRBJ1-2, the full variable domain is EAGVAQSPRYKIIEKRQSVAFWCNPISGHATLYWYQQILGQGPKLLIQFQNNGVVDDSQLPKDRFSAERLKGVDSTLKIQPAKLEDSAVYLCASSLDRGTDGYTFGSGTRLTVV.

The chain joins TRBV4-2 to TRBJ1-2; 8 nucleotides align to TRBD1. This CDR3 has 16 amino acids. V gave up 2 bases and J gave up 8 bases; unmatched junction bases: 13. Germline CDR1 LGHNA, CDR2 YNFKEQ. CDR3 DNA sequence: TGTGCCAGCAGCCAACCGGGACAGGCTGTTCAGAGAGGCTACACCTTC. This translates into CASSQPGQAVQRGYTF.

The CDR3 loop reads CASSTRETQYF. The CDR3 DNA reads as TGTGCCAGCAGCACTAGAGAGACCCAGTACTTC. The rearrangement links TRBV2 to TRBJ2-5, with D maybe TRBD2 (5 bases). V was pared by 6 bases and J by 4 bases, with 6 bases between. CDR1 and CDR2 (germline): SNHLY, FYNNEI. The CDR3 covers 11 residues. Supplemented by reference TRBV2 and TRBJ2-5, the full variable domain reads EPEVTQTPSHQVTQMGQEVILRCVPISNHLYFYWYRQILGQKVEFLVSFYNNEISEKSEIFDDQFSVERPDGSNFTLKIRSTKLEDSAMYFCASSTRETQYFGPGTRLLVL.

CDR3 loop: CASSTGDSYEQYF. CDR3 bases: TGCGCCAGCAGTACCGGGGACTCCTACGAGCAGTACTTC. This chain joins TRBV5-1 and TRBJ2-7; D perhaps matches TRBD2 (5 bases). Trimming removed 5 bases from V and 0 bases from J, with 9 bases in between. The CDR3 runs to 13 residues. CDR1 is SGHRS and CDR2 is YFSETQ in the germline V gene.

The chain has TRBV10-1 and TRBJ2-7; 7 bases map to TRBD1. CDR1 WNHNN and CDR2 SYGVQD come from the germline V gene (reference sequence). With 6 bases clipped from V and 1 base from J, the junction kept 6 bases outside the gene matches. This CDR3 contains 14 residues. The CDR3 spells CASRRRDRSYEQYV. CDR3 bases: TGCGCCAGCAGGAGACGGGACAGATCCTACGAGCAGTACGTC.

As DNA, the CDR3 is TGTGCCAGCAGCTCGCCCCTGTATGGGTATGACGGGGAGCTGTTTTTT. It codes for CASSSPLYGYDGELFF. This sequence joins TRBV7-3 and TRBJ2-2; no clear D. The CDR3 length is 16 residues. V lost 4 bases and J 7 bases, leaving 19 bases between the germline ends. CDR1 and CDR2 (germline): SGHTA, FQGTGA.

CDR3 residues: CASRPRDSGRTEAFF. The CDR3 nucleotides read TGTGCCAGCCGACCTCGAGATTCGGGAAGGACTGAAGCTTTCTTT. The chain has TRBV2 and TRBJ1-1; D remains unclear. The CDR3 length is 15 residues. Germline V gene sequence: CDR1 SNHLY, CDR2 FYNNEI. The V gene lost 8 bases and the J gene lost 5 bases, with 21 bases spanning the gap.

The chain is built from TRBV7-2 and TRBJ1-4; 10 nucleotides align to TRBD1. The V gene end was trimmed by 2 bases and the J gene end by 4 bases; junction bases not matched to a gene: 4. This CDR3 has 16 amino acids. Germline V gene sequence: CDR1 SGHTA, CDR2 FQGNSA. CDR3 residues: CASSLTRTGGNEKLFF. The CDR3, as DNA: TGTGCCAGCAGCTTAACCCGGACAGGGGGTAATGAAAAACTGTTTTTT.

The CDR3 loop reads CASSAQYSNQPQHF. As DNA, the CDR3 is TGTGCCAGCAGTGCCCAGTATAGCAATCAGCCCCAGCATTTT. The rearrangement links TRBV6-4 to TRBJ1-5, with D hard to call. Germline CDR1 MRHNA, CDR2 SNTAGT. The CDR3 runs 14 residues. Trimming pared 4 bases from V and 0 bases from J, leaving 7 bases between.

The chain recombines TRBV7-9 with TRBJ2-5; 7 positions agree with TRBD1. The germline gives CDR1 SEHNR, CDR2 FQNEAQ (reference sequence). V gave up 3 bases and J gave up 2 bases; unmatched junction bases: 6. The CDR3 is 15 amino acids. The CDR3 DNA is TGTGCCAGCAGCTTCGAGGGGGCAGCGCAAGAGACCCAGTACTTC. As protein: CASSFEGAAQETQYF.

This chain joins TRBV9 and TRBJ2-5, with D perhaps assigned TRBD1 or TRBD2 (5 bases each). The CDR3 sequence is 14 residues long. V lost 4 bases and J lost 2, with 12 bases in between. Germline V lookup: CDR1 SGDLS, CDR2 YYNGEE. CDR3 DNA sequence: TGTGCCAGCAGCACACCCGGGGCACAAGAGACCCAGTACTTC. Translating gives CASSTPGAQETQYF.

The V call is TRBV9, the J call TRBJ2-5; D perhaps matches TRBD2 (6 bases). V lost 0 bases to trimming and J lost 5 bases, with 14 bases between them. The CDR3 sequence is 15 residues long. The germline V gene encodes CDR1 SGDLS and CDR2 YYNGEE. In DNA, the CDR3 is TGTGCCAGCAGCGTAGGGGTGGCGGGGAGTGAGACCCAGTACTTC. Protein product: CASSVGVAGSETQYF.